These 29 T cell receptor beta chains came from one sample sequenced in a study of blood T cell repertoires in COVID-19. Repertoires were generated with immunoSEQ multiplex PCR, while TCRdb's copy carries only in-frame clones and drops some. The table shows about 220,000 clones, with roughly four fifths occurring only once. Sequencing was performed on PBMCs or T cells enriched from blood (not recorded which). All receptors derive from a woman in her thirties or forties with acute COVID-19.

The V gene is TRBV20-1, the J gene TRBJ1-4; a weak D match, TRBD1 (5 bases). V dropped 3 bases and J dropped 6 bases, with 11 bases sitting between them. The germline V gene has CDR1 DFQATT and CDR2 SNEGSKA (reference sequence). The CDR3 is 13 amino acids. In DNA, the CDR3 is TGCAGTGCTAGTCAAGGGGAGGATGAAAAACTGTTTTTT. Translated: CSASQGEDEKLFF.

This rearrangement joins TRBV28 to TRBJ2-1; 11 positions agree with TRBD2. Per the germline V gene, CDR1 is MDHEN and CDR2 is SYDVKM. This CDR3 has 13 residues. V shed 4 bases, J shed 10 bases, and the junction held 3 bases outside the gene matches. Here the CDR3 DNA reads TGTGCCAGCAGTTCGAGACTAGCGGGGGAGCAGTTCTTC. This gives the protein CASSSRLAGEQFF.

This rearrangement joins TRBV5-1 to TRBJ2-5, with 8 positions matching TRBD1. Germline CDR1 SGHRS, CDR2 YFSETQ. V shed 0 bases, J shed 5 bases, and the junction held 6 bases outside the gene matches. There are 15 residues in the CDR3. The CDR3 DNA sequence: TGCGCCAGCAGCTTGGCAGGGGGCAGGATCGAGACCCAGTACTTC. Translation: CASSLAGGRIETQYF.

This chain joins TRBV7-3 and TRBJ2-3, with TRBD2 identical over 11 bases. J gave up 4 bases and V 4 bases, and 4 bases lay outside the gene matches. Germline V gene data show CDR1 as SGHTA and CDR2 as FQGTGA. The CDR3 is made up of 15 amino acids. The CDR3 region is CASSSSGGSADTQYF. The CDR3 coding sequence is TGTGCCAGCAGCTCTAGCGGGGGGAGCGCAGATACGCAGTATTTT.

This chain links TRBV25-1 with TRBJ1-2; D is possibly TRBD1 (6 bases). Trimming removed 2 bases at V and 13 bases at J, with 20 bases between. CDR1 is MGHDK and CDR2 is SYGVNS in the germline V gene. CDR3 length: 14 residues. CDR3 loop: CASSEPGTPSIPTF. CDR3 DNA: TGTGCCAGCAGTGAACCGGGGACACCCTCTATACCCACCTTC.

This clone was found once. The chain has TRBV6-5 and TRBJ2-3, with 7 bases that match TRBD1. V trimming: 0 bases; J trimming: 1 base; junction bases outside the gene matches: 4. The CDR3 has 16 residues. Looked up from germline, CDR1 is MNHEY and CDR2 is SVGAGI. CDR3 sequence reads: CASSYSPGQGTDTQYF. As DNA, the CDR3 is TGTGCCAGCAGTTACTCCCCCGGACAGGGCACAGATACGCAGTATTTT.

The chain couples TRBV19 to TRBJ1-1, with no clear D. This CDR3 region has 13 residues. The germline gives CDR1 LNHDA, CDR2 SQIVND (reference sequence). V was cut by 3 bases and J by 0 bases, with 5 bases left in between. The CDR3 DNA reads as TGTGCCAGTAGTATCCAGGTGAACACTGAAGCTTTCTTT. This translates into CASSIQVNTEAFF.

The chain has TRBV13 and TRBJ1-1; tentatively, D is TRBD1 (5 bases). CDR1 and CDR2 (germline): PRHDT, FYEKMQ (reference sequence). V was trimmed by 8 bases and J by 5 bases, leaving 12 bases between them. This CDR3 contains 12 residues. CDR3 protein: CASREGRTEAFF. CDR3 sequence (DNA): TGTGCCAGCCGGGAGGGGAGAACTGAAGCTTTCTTT.

This rearrangement joins TRBV9 to TRBJ1-2; no definite D call. V shed 4 bases and J shed 4 bases, with 14 bases lying between them. Germline CDR1 is SGDLS and CDR2 is YYNGEE. This CDR3 region has 14 residues. Here the CDR3 DNA reads TGTGCCAGCAGCCCTCTTGACACCCCCTATGGCTACACCTTC. Protein: CASSPLDTPYGYTF. Complete variable domain (other parts from reference TRBV9 and TRBJ1-2): DSGVTQTPKHLITATGQRVTLRCSPRSGDLSVYWYQQSLDQGLQFLIQYYNGEERAKGNILERFSAQQFPDLHSELNLSSLELGDSALYFCASSPLDTPYGYTFGSGTRLTVV.

V is TRBV4-2 and J is TRBJ2-5, with TRBD2 matching over 13 bases. CDR1 and CDR2 from the germline V gene are LGHNA and YNFKEQ. V lost 2 bases and J lost 4; bases outside the gene matches: 4. The CDR3 has 16 amino acids. CDR3 bases: TGTGCCAGCAGCCAAACTAGCGGGGGGGCCCGAGAGACCCAGTACTTC. It yields the protein CASSQTSGGARETQYF.

The gene calls are TRBV20-1 and TRBJ2-5, with D unresolved. This CDR3 is built from 12 residues. Germline V gene data show CDR1 as DFQATT and CDR2 as SNEGSKA (reference sequence). The ends were cut back, 3 bases at V and 5 bases at J, with 10 bases in the middle. The CDR3 nucleotides are TGCAGTGCTAGTAACGAGCTGGAGACCCAGTACTTC. The encoded protein is CSASNELETQYF.

V is TRBV6-5 and J is TRBJ1-5; the D gene is possibly TRBD1 (6 bases). CDR3 length equals 15 residues. Germline assignment: CDR1 MNHEY and CDR2 SVGAGI. Trimming took 4 bases from V and 0 from J, leaving 10 bases between them. The CDR3 reads CASSWGQHSNQPQHF. CDR3 sequence (DNA): TGTGCCAGCAGTTGGGGGCAACATAGCAATCAGCCCCAGCATTTT.

The chain combines TRBV6-4 with TRBJ2-3; a possible D gene is TRBD2 (5 bases). In germline, CDR1 is MRHNA, CDR2 SNTAGT. Trimming took off 3 bases at V and 8 bases at J, with 12 bases between the two ends. The CDR3 sequence is 13 residues long. The DNA of the CDR3 is TGTGCCAGCAGTGAAGGCAGCGAGGGTACGCAGTATTTT. Protein product: CASSEGSEGTQYF.

CDR3 DNA sequence: TGTGCCACCAGCAGGGACAGGGGACGGCAAGAGACCCAGTACTTC. This translates into CATSRDRGRQETQYF. The rearrangement links TRBV15 to TRBJ2-5; 9 bases line up with TRBD1. Germline trimming cut 3 bases from V and 2 bases from J; bases unmatched to any gene: 4. The CDR3 has 15 amino acids. Germline lookup yields CDR1 LNHNV and CDR2 YYDKDF (reference sequence).

This clone was observed a handful of times. The chain links TRBV14 to TRBJ2-5; TRBD2 is a possible D gene (5 bases). The CDR3 has 13 residues. Trimming stripped 4 bases from V and 4 bases from J, with 10 bases between. Per the germline V gene, CDR1 is SGHDN and CDR2 is FVKESK. CDR3 sequence (DNA): TGTGCCAGCAGCCTCGTGGACTTAGAGACCCAGTACTTC. Translation gives CASSLVDLETQYF. Drawing the rest from reference TRBV14 and TRBJ2-5, the complete variable domain is EAGVTQFPSHSVIEKGQTVTLRCDPISGHDNLYWYRRVMGKEIKFLLHFVKESKQDESGMPNNRFLAERTGGTYSTLKVQPAELEDSGVYFCASSLVDLETQYFGPGTRLLVL.

The chain is built from TRBV29-1 and TRBJ1-3; D not certain. Germline V lookup: CDR1 SQVTM, CDR2 ANQGSEA. Trimming left V 3 bases short and J 2 bases short, with 5 bases between. The CDR3 length is 12 residues. CDR3 sequence (DNA): TGCAGCGTTGACAGTCCTGGAAACACCATATATTTT. This sequence encodes CSVDSPGNTIYF.

The rearrangement joins TRBV18 to TRBJ1-4, with D possibly being TRBD1 (5 bases). V lost 6 bases and J 3 bases, leaving 8 bases between the germline ends. The CDR3 has 13 amino acids. CDR1 and CDR2 (germline): KGHSH, LQKENI. CDR3 DNA sequence: TGTGCCAGCTCCTGGGACTCTAATGAAAAACTGTTTTTT. Encoded protein: CASSWDSNEKLFF.

This chain connects TRBV7-2 to TRBJ2-2, with TRBD2 as a possible D gene (6 bases). Trimming took off 4 bases at V and 5 bases at J, with 11 bases between the two ends. The length of the CDR3 is 14 residues. Germline assignment: CDR1 SGHTA and CDR2 FQGNSA. The CDR3 sequence is CASSSPGGTGELFF. Here the CDR3 DNA reads TGTGCCAGCAGCTCCCCTGGGGGGACCGGGGAGCTGTTTTTT.

CDR3 sequence reads: CASSQEGSGISGANVLTF. The CDR3 DNA follows: TGCGCCAGCAGCCAAGAAGGCTCAGGGATCTCTGGGGCCAACGTCCTGACTTTC. The V call is TRBV4-1, the J call TRBJ2-6; D perhaps matches TRBD1 (5 bases). The V end was cut by 0 bases, the J end by 0 bases, with 12 bases between. This CDR3 has 18 residues. The germline V gene encodes CDR1 MGHRA and CDR2 YSYEKL.

The chain is built from TRBV6-5 and TRBJ1-5, with D unclear. The V gene's germline CDR1 is MNHEY and CDR2 SVGAGI. The length of the CDR3 is 13 residues. V was cut by 10 bases and J by 3 bases, with 13 bases left in between. CDR3 in DNA: TGTGCCACCAGCCGTGGCTTCAATCAGCCCCAGCATTTT. It yields the protein CATSRGFNQPQHF.

The chain carries TRBV19 and TRBJ2-7; 9 positions match TRBD1. The CDR3 consists of 14 residues. V was clipped by 10 bases and J by 3 bases; unmatched bases: 10. Looked up from germline, CDR1 is LNHDA and CDR2 is SQIVND (reference sequence). The CDR3 loop is CATQKTGGIYEQYF. In DNA, the CDR3 is TGTGCCACCCAGAAGACAGGGGGTATCTACGAGCAGTACTTC.

The chain joins TRBV6-6 to TRBJ2-1, with 7 bases that match TRBD2. The CDR3 is 13 amino acids. V lost 7 bases, J lost 9 bases, and 9 bases stayed unmatched. Germline CDR1 and CDR2: MNHNY and SVGAGI (reference sequence). The DNA of the CDR3 is TGTGCCAGCACGAGGCGGGAGTCAGGTGAGCAGTTCTTC. It specifies CASTRRESGEQFF.

This chain links TRBV5-4 with TRBJ2-2; D remains unclear. The germline CDR1 and CDR2 sequences are SGHNT and YYREEE (reference sequence). This CDR3 is 14 amino acids long. Deletions cut 4 bases from V and 4 bases from J, with 11 bases between. CDR3 sequence (DNA): TGTGCCAGCAGCGCGGCAGACTCCACCGGGGAGCTGTTTTTT. This encodes CASSAADSTGELFF.

The chain recombines TRBV18 with TRBJ1-2; 7 bases map to TRBD1. Germline V lookup: CDR1 KGHSH, CDR2 LQKENI. V lost 2 bases to trimming and J lost 10 bases; unmatched junction nucleotides: 10. The CDR3 sequence is 14 residues long. CDR3 DNA: TGTGCCAGCTCACCAGGATCGGGAACAGGGGACTACACCTTC. Translated: CASSPGSGTGDYTF. The entire variable domain, with the rest obtained from reference TRBV18 and TRBJ1-2, is as follows: NAGVMQNPRHLVRRRGQEARLRCSPMKGHSHVYWYRQLPEEGLKFMVYLQKENIIDESGMPKERFSAEFPKEGPSILRIQQVVRGDSAAYFCASSPGSGTGDYTFGSGTRLTVV.

This chain connects TRBV7-9 to TRBJ2-3; D possibly corresponds to TRBD2 (6 bases). CDR1 is SEHNR, CDR2 FQNEAQ, per germline (reference sequence). V was clipped by 4 bases and J by 0 bases, with 17 bases between them. CDR3 length equals 17 residues. Written as DNA, the CDR3 is TGTGCCAGCAGCTGGTATCTCGCGGGGCGTAGCACAGATACGCAGTATTTT. Its translation: CASSWYLAGRSTDTQYF. Full variable domain (rest looked up from reference TRBV7-9 and TRBJ2-3): DTGVSQNPRHKITKRGQNVTFRCDPISEHNRLYWYRQTLGQGPEFLTYFQNEAQLEKSRLLSDRFSAERPKGSFSTLEIQRTEQGDSAMYLCASSWYLAGRSTDTQYFGPGTRLTVL.

The rearrangement joins TRBV15 to TRBJ1-3; D ambiguous. The germline V gene has CDR1 LNHNV and CDR2 YYDKDF (reference sequence). V lost 0 bases and J lost 0, with 9 bases in between. This CDR3 contains 16 residues. The CDR3 DNA sequence: TGTGCCACCAGCAGAGATTGGAGGTCCTCTGGAAACACCATATATTTT. Protein sequence: CATSRDWRSSGNTIYF.

Comment on this clone: This sample also contains other DNA sequences that code for the same CDR3. This sequence joins TRBV5-1 and TRBJ2-1; TRBD1 might be the D (5 bases). V lost 0 bases and J 4 bases, leaving 5 bases between the germline ends. CDR1 SGHRS and CDR2 YFSETQ come from the germline V gene. CDR3 size: 13 residues. CDR3 sequence: CASSLGQYNEQFF. Here the CDR3 DNA reads TGCGCCAGCAGCTTGGGACAGTACAATGAGCAGTTCTTC.

This clone has more than one count but fewer than ten. The chain joins TRBV27 to TRBJ2-7; 10 positions agree with TRBD2. The trim removed 7 bases at V and 7 bases at J, leaving 16 bases unmatched. Germline-derived CDR1 and CDR2 are MNHEY and SMNVEV (reference sequence). The CDR3 spans 16 residues. CDR3 in DNA: TGTGCCAGCAATGACTGTAAGCGGGAGGGCCCTCATGAGCAGTACTTC. Amino acid sequence: CASNDCKREGPHEQYF.

The rearrangement joins TRBV7-9 to TRBJ1-2; 8 nucleotides line up with TRBD1. The CDR3 spans 15 residues. Trimming removed 5 bases from V and 3 bases from J; junction bases left unmatched: 8. Germline CDR1 SEHNR, CDR2 FQNEAQ (reference sequence). The CDR3 DNA reads as TGTGCCAGCAGCACTACACAGGGGGGCGACTATGGCTACACCTTC. Protein: CASSTTQGGDYGYTF.